These 26 T cell receptor beta chains were sequenced from one sample in a study of blood T cell repertoires in COVID-19. Sequencing was performed with immunoSEQ multiplex PCR; in TCRdb, only in-frame clones are kept and a portion is missing. The table records under 200,000 clones, approximately 92% of them present only once. The source material was peripheral blood. The receptor source for this set is a man aged 50 or older with acute or convalescent COVID-19.

CDR3 nucleotide sequence: TGCAGCGTTGACCGCGGATCTTACGAGCAGTACGTC. Encoded protein: CSVDRGSYEQYV. The rearrangement joins TRBV29-1 to TRBJ2-7; no clear D. Deletions cut 3 bases from V and 4 bases from J, with 10 bases between. Germline loops: CDR1 SQVTM, CDR2 ANQGSEA. This CDR3 has 12 residues.

The chain has TRBV6-6 and TRBJ1-5, with D possibly TRBD1 on 6 matching bases. The V end was cut by 2 bases, the J end by 0 bases, with 11 bases between. There are 16 residues in the CDR3. Germline-derived CDR1 and CDR2 are MNHNY and SVGAGI (reference sequence). CDR3 protein: CASSYPTGTSNQPQHF. The CDR3 DNA follows: TGTGCCAGCAGTTACCCTACAGGGACTAGCAATCAGCCCCAGCATTTT.

The chain is built from TRBV6-5 and TRBJ2-1, with TRBD1 identical over 7 bases. V was pared by 8 bases and J by 7 bases, with 11 bases of the junction left unmatched. The CDR3 sequence is 14 residues long. Germline values: CDR1 MNHEY, CDR2 SVGAGI. The CDR3 DNA sequence: TGTGCCAGCCTGGGACAGCTCCTGGAAAATGAGCAGTTCTTC. Translating gives CASLGQLLENEQFF.

The CDR3: CASSKPRQGANEAFF. The CDR3 region has the DNA TGTGCCAGCAGCAAACCCCGACAGGGGGCAAATGAAGCTTTCTTT. This chain joins TRBV21-1 and TRBJ1-1; the table's D call TRBD1 went unverified against the DNA. TRBV21-1 is a pseudogene locus. There are 15 residues in the CDR3.

CDR3 residues: CASSLGDREDTQYF. Here the CDR3 DNA reads TGCGCCAGCAGCTTGGGGGACAGGGAAGATACGCAGTATTTT. This rearrangement joins TRBV5-1 to TRBJ2-3, with 9 bases lining up with TRBD1. The germline V gene has CDR1 SGHRS and CDR2 YFSETQ. V shed 0 bases and J 5 bases; nucleotides not matched to a gene: 1. CDR3 length: 14 amino acids.

The chain joins TRBV7-9 to TRBJ1-5; possibly TRBD1 for D (5 bases). The CDR3 is made up of 14 amino acids. Germline lookup yields CDR1 SEHNR and CDR2 FQNEAQ (reference sequence). V was shortened by 5 bases and J by 6 bases, with 14 bases between the two germline ends. CDR3 DNA: TGTGCCAGCAGCCCAAGCACAGGAGTTCAGCCCCAGCATTTT. Amino acid sequence: CASSPSTGVQPQHF.

This chain links TRBV7-2 with TRBJ1-1; D is unclear. Looked up from germline, CDR1 is SGHTA and CDR2 is FQGNSA. Deletions cut 0 bases from V and 5 bases from J, with 16 bases between. This CDR3 is 16 amino acids long. The CDR3 sequence is CASSLARGTIRTEAFF. The CDR3 DNA is TGTGCCAGCAGCTTAGCTCGGGGTACGATTAGGACTGAAGCTTTCTTT.

The chain employs TRBV18 and TRBJ2-7; 10 positions agree with TRBD1. V shed 6 bases, J shed 1 base, and the junction held 3 bases outside the gene matches. This CDR3 is 14 amino acids long. Germline V gene data show CDR1 as KGHSH and CDR2 as LQKENI. As DNA, the CDR3 is TGTGCCAGCTCGACGGGACAGGGGTCCTACGAGCAGTACTTC. Translated, it gives CASSTGQGSYEQYF.

This clone showed up just a few times. The chain carries TRBV30 and TRBJ2-1; 8 nucleotides line up with TRBD1. The CDR3 is made up of 17 amino acids. CDR1 GTSNPN and CDR2 SVGIG come from the germline V gene (reference sequence). J gave up 4 bases and V 3 bases, and 14 bases lay outside the gene matches. The CDR3: CAWRAKDRDRRYNEQFF. CDR3 coding DNA: TGTGCCTGGAGAGCAAAGGACCGGGACAGGAGATACAATGAGCAGTTCTTC.

The chain recombines TRBV3-1 (or the pseudogene TRBV3-2) with TRBJ2-1; the match to TRBD2 covers 12 bases. CDR3 length: 15 residues. Trimming removed 4 bases from V and 4 bases from J; junction bases left unmatched: 2. Germline CDR1 LGHDT, CDR2 YNNKEL (reference sequence). The CDR3 here is CASSRLAGGYNEQFF. DNA of the CDR3: TGTGCCAGCAGCCGCCTAGCGGGAGGGTACAATGAGCAGTTCTTC.

The rearrangement links TRBV2 to TRBJ1-5, with TRBD1 matching over 8 bases. CDR1 and CDR2 from the germline V gene are SNHLY and FYNNEI. V dropped 4 bases and J dropped 2; count of bases not matched to a gene: 10. The CDR3 has 17 amino acids. The CDR3 loop reads CASSVWTGKVGNQPQHF. CDR3 DNA sequence: TGTGCCAGCAGTGTCTGGACAGGGAAGGTGGGCAATCAGCCCCAGCATTTT.

V gene TRBV18 combines with J gene TRBJ1-4, with TRBD1 matching over 7 bases. V trimming: 5 bases; J trimming: 3 bases; junction bases outside the gene matches: 6. The V gene's germline CDR1 is KGHSH and CDR2 LQKENI. The CDR3 consists of 15 residues. Here the CDR3 reads CASSEAGTANEKLFF. In DNA, the CDR3 is TGTGCCAGCTCAGAGGCCGGGACAGCTAATGAAAAACTGTTTTTT.

The rearrangement uses TRBV28 and TRBJ2-7; no clear D. Germline CDR1 is MDHEN and CDR2 is SYDVKM. The CDR3 totals 12 residues. The ends were cut back, 4 bases at V and 2 bases at J, with 6 bases in the middle. In DNA form, the CDR3 reads TGTGCCAGCAGTTCCTTCCCCTACGAGCAGTACTTC. Its translation: CASSSFPYEQYF.

The chain links TRBV28 to TRBJ2-5; TRBD1 agrees at 12 bases. The CDR3 has 14 residues. V shed 5 bases, J shed 5 bases, and the junction held 3 bases outside the gene matches. Germline loops: CDR1 MDHEN, CDR2 SYDVKM. CDR3 sequence (DNA): TGTGCCAGCAGTCGGGACAGGGGGCAGGAGACCCAGTACTTC. It codes for CASSRDRGQETQYF.

The genes are TRBV13 and TRBJ1-3, with D perhaps TRBD1 (5 bases). CDR3 length equals 17 residues. The V gene's germline CDR1 is PRHDT and CDR2 FYEKMQ (reference sequence). V was shortened by 5 bases and J by 4 bases, with 21 bases between the two germline ends. CDR3: CASSRQIEPSGGNTIYF. The CDR3 DNA sequence: TGTGCCAGCAGCCGACAGATCGAACCCTCTGGAGGAAACACCATATATTTT.

This clone was counted a few times. The genes are TRBV18 and TRBJ1-1; D not resolved. CDR1 is KGHSH and CDR2 is LQKENI in the germline V gene. The CDR3 runs to 13 residues. Deletions cut 5 bases from V and 5 bases from J, with 12 bases between. CDR3 coding DNA: TGTGCCAGCTCAGAGACGAGGGAGACTGAAGCTTTCTTT. Protein sequence: CASSETRETEAFF.

J is TRBJ1-4 and V is TRBV6-5; 10 nucleotides line up with TRBD1. Per the germline V gene, CDR1 is MNHEY and CDR2 is SVGAGI. V dropped 8 bases and J dropped 6; count of bases not matched to a gene: 3. This CDR3 contains 13 residues. The CDR3 DNA reads as TGTGCCAGCCGGGACAGGGGCTATGAAAAACTGTTTTTT. Translation: CASRDRGYEKLFF.

This clone has a single count. V gene TRBV30 combines with J gene TRBJ2-2; 8 nucleotides match TRBD2. This CDR3 spans 15 amino acids. The V gene end was trimmed by 6 bases and the J gene end by 2 bases; junction bases not matched to a gene: 8. Germline V CDR1 and CDR2: GTSNPN, SVGIG (reference sequence). The CDR3 loop reads CACGGLAGNTGELFF. CDR3 bases: TGTGCCTGCGGGGGCCTAGCGGGTAACACCGGGGAGCTGTTTTTT.

CDR3 DNA: TGTGCCAGCTCACCGGGGCGCAACTATGGCTACACCTTC. Translation: CASSPGRNYGYTF. The chain recombines TRBV18 with TRBJ1-2; possibly TRBD1 for D (5 bases). Germline loops: CDR1 KGHSH, CDR2 LQKENI. The V and J ends lost 3 bases and 2 bases respectively, with 7 bases between them. The CDR3 length is 13 residues.

The chain recombines TRBV7-9 with TRBJ2-7, with D tentatively TRBD2 (5 bases). This CDR3 region has 15 residues. Germline-derived CDR1 and CDR2 are SEHNR and FQNEAQ (reference sequence). Trimming cost V 5 bases and J 5 bases, with 19 bases left between them. The CDR3 nucleotides read TGTGCCAGCAGCCACCGGCGAGGGCCTATAGACGAGCAGTACTTC. Amino acids: CASSHRRGPIDEQYF.

This chain connects TRBV3-1 (or the pseudogene TRBV3-2) to TRBJ2-5; 11 bases match TRBD2. Germline loops: CDR1 LGHDT, CDR2 YNNKEL (reference sequence). Trimming took 2 bases from V and 4 from J; bases not matched to a gene: 3. This CDR3 has 15 residues. This CDR3 reads CASSQFSGGGETQYF. The DNA of the CDR3 is TGTGCCAGCAGCCAATTTAGCGGGGGGGGAGAGACCCAGTACTTC.

The chain recombines TRBV4-1 with TRBJ1-4; 8 bases line up with TRBD1. Germline V lookup: CDR1 MGHRA, CDR2 YSYEKL. The CDR3 has 15 residues. Trimming removed 5 bases from V and 4 bases from J; junction bases left unmatched: 6. The CDR3 region has the DNA TGCGCCAGCAGCTCAGGGGGCGCTGGTAATGAAAAACTGTTTTTT. It specifies CASSSGGAGNEKLFF.

The rearrangement links TRBV27 to TRBJ2-5; 9 bases align to TRBD1. The germline CDR1 and CDR2 sequences are MNHEY and SMNVEV (reference sequence). This CDR3 has 16 residues. V dropped 6 bases and J dropped 5; count of bases not matched to a gene: 13. CDR3 in DNA: TGTGCCAGCAGAAACAGGGGGCCGCTTACGGGGGAGACCCAGTACTTC. As protein: CASRNRGPLTGETQYF.

The chain couples TRBV30 to TRBJ1-4; D might be TRBD1 (6 bases). The CDR3 totals 15 residues. Germline V gene sequence: CDR1 GTSNPN, CDR2 SVGIG (reference sequence). The V gene lost 4 bases and the J gene lost 5 bases, with 17 bases spanning the gap. The CDR3 DNA follows: TGTGCCTGGACTCCACCGGACAGAGTAAATGAAAAACTGTTTTTT. Residues: CAWTPPDRVNEKLFF. The entire variable domain, with the rest obtained from reference TRBV30 and TRBJ1-4, is as follows: SQTIHQWPATLVQPVGSPLSLECTVEGTSNPNLYWYRQAAGRGLQLLFYSVGIGQISSEVPQNLSASRPQDRQFILSSKKLLLSDSGFYLCAWTPPDRVNEKLFFGSGTQLSVL.

The V and J genes are TRBV25-1 and TRBJ1-4, with TRBD1 matching over 7 bases. This CDR3 has 16 residues. V dropped 9 bases and J dropped 8; count of bases not matched to a gene: 18. CDR1 is MGHDK, CDR2 SYGVNS, per germline. The CDR3 nucleotides read TGTGCCAGTTCCGAAAGAGGTAGGGGGCAATGGGAAAAACTGTTTTTT. Translation gives CASSERGRGQWEKLFF.

The genes are TRBV10-3 and TRBJ2-2; D possibly corresponds to TRBD2 (5 bases). CDR3 length: 15 amino acids. V gave up 3 bases and J gave up 3 bases, with 11 bases separating them. CDR1 ENHRY and CDR2 SYGVKD come from the germline V gene. CDR3 sequence (DNA): TGTGCCATCAGTGACGTTTCGGGGTACACCGGGGAGCTGTTTTTT. It encodes CAISDVSGYTGELFF.